A single sample is the source of the 10 T cell receptor beta chains below, sequenced in a study of blood T cell repertoires in COVID-19. TCRdb's copy holds only in-frame clones and misses some; the assay was immunoSEQ multiplex PCR. The sample has about 480,000 clones; approximately 89% are singletons. Sequencing input: peripheral blood. These receptors originate from a young man with COVID-19, enrolled during active disease.

V usage is TRBV10-1 and J usage is TRBJ1-3; a weak D match, TRBD1 (5 bases). Germline loops: CDR1 WNHNN, CDR2 SYGVQD (reference sequence). The CDR3 contains 14 residues. The ends were cut back, 5 bases at V and 0 bases at J, with 8 bases in the middle. The CDR3 sequence: CASSRGDSGNTIYF. The CDR3 DNA follows: TGCGCCAGCAGTCGGGGGGACTCTGGAAACACCATATATTTT.

The chain carries TRBV13 and TRBJ2-7; tentatively, D is TRBD2 (5 bases). The CDR3 has 14 residues. Per germline, CDR1 PRHDT and CDR2 FYEKMQ (reference sequence). With 5 bases removed from V and 6 bases from J, the gap between germline ends came to 17 bases. The CDR3 spells CASSPGRPGSEQYF. The CDR3 bases are TGTGCCAGCAGCCCCGGACGCCCGGGGAGCGAGCAGTACTTC.

The chain links TRBV21-1 to TRBJ1-1; the D segment call TRBD1 is taken from the table without a DNA check. TRBV21-1 is shown as a pseudogene. The CDR3 length is 12 residues. CDR3 DNA sequence: TGTGCCAGCGGCCTTATGAACACTGAAGCTTTCTTT. Its translation is CASGLMNTEAFF.

V and J are TRBV6-5 and TRBJ2-7; tentatively, D is TRBD1 (6 bases). The CDR3 is 13 amino acids. V shed 0 bases and J shed 7 bases, with 10 bases lying between them. Per germline, CDR1 MNHEY and CDR2 SVGAGI. The CDR3 DNA reads TGTGCCAGCAGTTACTCGACAGGTCAAGAGCAGTACTTC. This codes for CASSYSTGQEQYF.

The chain employs TRBV9 and TRBJ1-1; no clear D. CDR1 and CDR2 from the germline V gene are SGDLS and YYNGEE. Trimming shortened V by 4 bases and J by 0 bases, and 13 bases separated the two germline ends. The CDR3 length is 15 residues. CDR3 loop: CASSPQVGLNTEAFF. The CDR3 nucleotides are TGTGCCAGCAGCCCCCAGGTGGGCCTGAACACTGAAGCTTTCTTT.

This chain uses TRBV7-3 with TRBJ2-2; D is perhaps TRBD2 (6 bases). CDR3 length: 16 residues. Germline CDR1 is SGHTA and CDR2 is FQGTGA. The V end lost 4 bases, the J end lost 5 bases, and 17 bases lay between the germline ends. The CDR3 protein is CASSSGRTRGTGELFF. The CDR3 DNA sequence: TGTGCCAGCAGCTCCGGACGGACTCGGGGGACCGGGGAGCTGTTTTTT.

The chain has TRBV3-1 (or the pseudogene TRBV3-2) and TRBJ2-7; D call uncertain. Deletions cut 4 bases from V and 4 bases from J, with 8 bases between. Germline lookup yields CDR1 LGHDT and CDR2 YNNKEL (reference sequence). The CDR3 covers 12 residues. The CDR3 sequence: CASSRAGYEQYF. CDR3 nucleotides: TGTGCCAGCAGCCGCGCCGGGTACGAGCAGTACTTC.

The chain uses TRBV15 and TRBJ1-1, with 8 bases fitting TRBD1. The trim removed 3 bases at V and 4 bases at J, leaving 7 bases unmatched. There are 15 residues in the CDR3. Per germline, CDR1 LNHNV and CDR2 YYDKDF (reference sequence). CDR3 in DNA: TGTGCCACCAGCAGGCTCTTAGGACAGGGCACTGAAGCTTTCTTT. This sequence encodes CATSRLLGQGTEAFF. Complete variable domain (other parts from reference TRBV15 and TRBJ1-1): DAMVIQNPRYQVTQFGKPVTLSCSQTLNHNVMYWYQQKSSQAPKLLFHYYDKDFNNEADTPDNFQSRRPNTSFCFLDIRSPGLGDTAMYLCATSRLLGQGTEAFFGQGTRLTVV.

This clone was detected a few times. The CDR3 nucleotides are TGTGCCAGCAGCCGGGACAGCAACTATGGCTACACCTTC. This codes for CASSRDSNYGYTF. The chain uses TRBV6-5 and TRBJ1-2, with 7 bases matching TRBD1. V lost 6 bases, J lost 2 bases, and 3 bases stayed unmatched. Germline V gives CDR1 MNHEY, CDR2 SVGAGI. There are 13 residues in the CDR3.

The chain joins TRBV7-9 to TRBJ2-2; no firm D call. V lost 3 bases and J lost 5, with 10 bases in between. This CDR3 is 14 amino acids long. Germline-derived CDR1 and CDR2 are SEHNR and FQNEAQ (reference sequence). The chain's CDR3 is CASSFTTETGELFF. The CDR3 region has the DNA TGTGCCAGCAGCTTTACCACAGAGACCGGGGAGCTGTTTTTT.